This TCR beta chain was observed in a study of glioma-infiltrating T cells (dated by TCRdb to the mid-2010s). Study-level background: TCR alpha- and beta-chain repertoires were sequenced from glioma tissue, non-neoplastic brain tissue and matched peripheral blood mononuclear cells. Three low-grade glioma patients, under ten primary glioblastoma patients and three non-glioma patients contributing non-neoplastic brain tissue were included in the paired cohort. Each tissue-infiltrating repertoire was compared with the same patient's peripheral blood repertoire to measure divergence between tissue and blood T-cell populations. What the study reported, not specific to this receptor: VJ-independent divergence between tissue and blood was found to be below expectation in non-neoplastic patients but above expectation in all gliomas, particularly low-grade gliomas. Very few CDR3 sequences were shared between tissue and blood, attributed to high CDR3 diversity and limited sampling. Group comparisons rested on small numbers: three non-neoplastic, three low-grade glioma and seven or eight glioblastoma patients.

The iRepertoire nested amplicon-rescue multiplex PCR (arm-PCR) platform was used to amplify TCR alpha and beta CDR3 regions from RNA. The input for one-step reverse transcription and amplification was about 100-400 ng of either tissue mRNA or PBMC total RNA. Following bead purification, Illumina adapters were added by a secondary multiplex PCR, and libraries between 200 and 400 bp were gel-purified. Libraries carried internal 6-nucleotide barcodes used for demultiplexing. Sequencing of the libraries was done on an Illumina MiSeq using 2x220 or 2x250 nucleotide paired-end reads. The authors' analysis ran thus. FLASH 1.2.11 was used to merge paired reads, and BWA-MEM then aligned the reads to the GRCh37 human genome before TRA and TRB reads were extracted. For V and J assignment, an IMGT-derived reference of cassette sequences and CDR3 motifs that included pseudogenes was used. Three-frame translation of reads was performed, and productive CDR3s were defined as those with a C...FGXG motif and no stop codons. A clonotype was defined as a unique combination of a V-J cassette pair and a CDR3 amino acid sequence. Reads were filtered by Hamming distance, thresholded by each sample's sequence error rate in mapped regions. The public reads were reanalyzed by TCRdb: fastp trimming at Q25, MiXCR alignment, in-frame beta chains only. Identical CDR3 protein sequences are pooled into one entry, listed with their most common genes and DNA. The V and J calls shown here were made by TCRdb, not taken from the authors' results. This sample has 100,000 to 150,000 distinct CDR3 sequences in its table, and approximately 25% of those were observed once. The top ten hold 13% to 15% of the sample.

With regard to this clonotype: What this receptor recognizes is not known. Nothing much larger sits one base from this clone, and base qualities are not available.

V ends up 9 bases short and J 1 base short, with an unmatched junction base count of 7. CDR1 and CDR2 were assigned from the germline V gene as SGHTA and FQGNSA. The CDR3 spans 15 residues, from the cysteine through the phenylalanine. This entry keeps only the CDR3 DNA: 45 bases, framed from base 1. This sequence uses TRBV7-2 and TRBJ2-3; 10 central bases correspond to TRBD2. The source material was glioma tissue, nonneoplastic brain tissue, or PBMCs (not recorded which). This receptor was taken from a human donor with low-grade glioma or glioblastoma, undergoing nonglioma brain surgery, or in good health (not recorded which). CDR3 protein: CARRNGLAGTDTQYF. In nucleotides, the sequence is TGTGCCAGACGCAATGGACTAGCGGGCACAGATACGCAGTATTTT.